The sequence of this T cell receptor (beta chain) was determined in a study of blood T cell repertoires in COVID-19. In the original processing: Amplifying reference gene primers gave estimates of nucleated cell counts. The method was immunoSEQ multiplex PCR; TCRdb's version includes in-frame clones alone and lacks a portion of them. V, J and clone size reflect that table, while D and trimming were determined from the DNA. The data show approximately 100,000 clones, approximately 89% seen once. Trimming left V 4 bases short and J 0 bases short, with 11 bases between. This CDR3 contains 15 residues. The germline V gene has CDR1 SGHDT and CDR2 YYEEEE.

This rearrangement joins TRBV5-6 to TRBJ1-5; D call uncertain. The receptor's source is a man aged 50-59 years with acute or convalescent COVID-19. Sequenced: peripheral blood. The DNA of the CDR3 is TGTGCCAGCAGCCGTGGGAGAGTTAGCAATCAGCCCCAGCATTTT. Translated, it gives CASSRGRVSNQPQHF.